This T cell receptor (beta chain) was identified during a study of OX40 agonist ivuxolimab in advanced cancers. Trimming cost V 5 bases and J 3 bases, with 11 bases left between them. From germline, CDR1 is SGHTA and CDR2 FQGNSA. The CDR3 spans 13 residues. Sequenced by immunoSEQ multiplex PCR; TCRdb stores in-frame clones only, minus some. This sample has around 100,000 clones, with about 91% found just once. The chain is built from TRBV7-2 and TRBJ2-7, with a tentative D call TRBD1 (6 bases). This specimen was CD4+ or CD8+ T cells sorted from blood, taken in a trial of the OX40 agonist ivuxolimab. The sequence came from an adult with an advanced solid tumor such as melanoma, head and neck, liver or kidney cancer. The CDR3, as DNA: TGTGCCAGCAGCGCCAGGGGACGCTACGAGCAGTACTTC. This codes for CASSARGRYEQYF.